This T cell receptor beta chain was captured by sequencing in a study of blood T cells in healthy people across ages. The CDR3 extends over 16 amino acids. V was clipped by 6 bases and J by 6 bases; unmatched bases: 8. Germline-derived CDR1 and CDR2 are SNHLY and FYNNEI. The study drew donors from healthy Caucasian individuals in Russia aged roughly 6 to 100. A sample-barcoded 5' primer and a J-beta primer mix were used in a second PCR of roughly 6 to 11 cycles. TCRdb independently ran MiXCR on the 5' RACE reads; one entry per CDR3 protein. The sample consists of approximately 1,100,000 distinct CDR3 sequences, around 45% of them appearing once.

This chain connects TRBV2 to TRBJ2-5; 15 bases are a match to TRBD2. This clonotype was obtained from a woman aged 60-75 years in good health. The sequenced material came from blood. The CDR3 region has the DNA TGTGCCAGCAGCCCCGGACTAGCGGGAGGGCAGAAGACCCAGTACTTC. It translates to CASSPGLAGGQKTQYF.